Listed below are T cell receptor beta chains from one sample, sequenced in a study of shared clonotypes between healthy human individuals. Here immunoSEQ multiplex PCR was the method, and the copy in TCRdb shows in-frame clones only, minus some. The table shows 2.3 million or so clones, with 80% to 95% occurring only once. Sequencing was done on a sample of naive CD4+ T cells from PBMCs. The source is a young man in good health. Some clones in this sample may be carry-over from other donors' samples. The CDR3 runs from the conserved cysteine through the conserved F or W. A D gene is named only where the DNA matches it firmly. The size of a clone is reported for some rows only, either as once, few or many, or as a class for expanded clones.

V gene	clone size	J gene	D gene	CDR3 length	CDR3 DNA	CDR3 protein
TRBV5-1	.	TRBJ1-1	.	13	TGCGCCAGCAGCTTGGCCGCAGACACTGAAGCTTTCTTT	CASSLAADTEAFF
TRBV15	.	TRBJ2-3	.	14	TGTGCCACCAGCAGGAAGGGGACCACCAGTGCGCAGTATTTT	CATSRKGTTSAQYF
TRBV10-1	.	TRBJ2-3	TRBD2	16	TGCGCCAGCAGTGAGTCGGCGGGAGCCCATCCGGATACGCAGTATTTT	CASSESAGAHPDTQYF
TRBV30	.	TRBJ1-4	.	11	TGTGCCTGGAGCTCTTTCAGGGAACTGTTTTTT	CAWSSFRELFF
TRBV19	once	TRBJ2-4	TRBD1	15	TGTGCCAGTAGTCCCGGGACAGGCCGAATAAACATTCAGTACTTC	CASSPGTGRINIQYF
TRBV5-4	.	TRBJ2-2	TRBD2	15	TGTGCCAGCAGCGGAACTAGCGGGAGAGTCGGGGAGCTGTTTTTT	CASSGTSGRVGELFF
TRBV9	.	TRBJ2-3	TRBD2	15	TGTGCCAGCAGCGTAGGTAGCGGGTTCTCAGATACGCAGTATTTT	CASSVGSGFSDTQYF
TRBV11-1	.	TRBJ2-7	.	14	TGTGCCAGCAGCCCGTACAGGGACGCCTACGAGCAGTACTTC	CASSPYRDAYEQYF
TRBV28	.	TRBJ2-1	TRBD1	12	TGTGCCAGCAGACAGGGGCGAAATGAGCAGTTCTTC	CASRQGRNEQFF
TRBV4-3	.	TRBJ2-7	.	15	TGCGCCAGCAGCCAAGGGCAGCCGAACGCCAACGAGCAGTACTTC	CASSQGQPNANEQYF
TRBV5-8	.	TRBJ2-7	.	15	TGTGCCATTAGACCTAGGGGGGTTGCCTCCTACGAGCAGTACTTC	CAIRPRGVASYEQYF
TRBV30	.	TRBJ2-3	.	16	TGTGCCTGGAGTCCTTCGGGGTTCGTTGGGTTGGGTACGCAGTATTTT	CAWSPSGFVGLGTQYF
TRBV6-5	.	TRBJ2-3	.	13	TGTGCCAGCAGCGCTCCCGGGACAGATACGCAGTATTTT	CASSAPGTDTQYF
TRBV18	.	TRBJ2-1	.	17	TGTGCCAGCTCACCACGTGGTACAGCGTTATACATCGATGAGCAGTTCTTC	CASSPRGTALYIDEQFF
TRBV7-2	.	TRBJ2-7	TRBD2	17	TGTGCCAGCAGCTGGGCCTCGGCGGGAGTAGAGGCCGGGAAGCAGTACTTC	CASSWASAGVEAGKQYF
TRBV15	.	TRBJ1-4	.	15	TGTGCCACCAGCAGAGCGGGCAGTCTTAATGAAAAACTGTTTTTT	CATSRAGSLNEKLFF
TRBV5-4	once	TRBJ2-7	.	19	TGTGCCAGCAGCCCGGGGCAGTGGGGGTACGGGAAGGTCGGTTACGAGCAGTACTTC	CASSPGQWGYGKVGYEQYF
TRBV28	.	TRBJ2-2	.	16	TGTGCCAGCAGTTACCCCCCCCTCGGGAACACCGGGGAGCTGTTTTTT	CASSYPPLGNTGELFF
TRBV28	.	TRBJ1-3	.	16	TGTGCCAGCAGTTCTATAACTAGGACATCTGGAAACACCATATATTTT	CASSSITRTSGNTIYF
TRBV19	.	TRBJ2-1	TRBD2	15	TGTGCCAGTAGGAACATAGCGGGAAGGGGTAATGAGCAGTTCTTC	CASRNIAGRGNEQFF
TRBV19	.	TRBJ1-2	TRBD1	13	TGTGCCAGTAACGCGGACAGGTGGGGTGGCTACACCTTC	CASNADRWGGYTF
TRBV7-2	.	TRBJ2-7	TRBD1	12	TGTGCCAGCGGTACAGGGGGGTACGAGCAGTACTTC	CASGTGGYEQYF
TRBV6-1	.	TRBJ2-2	TRBD1	14	TGTGCCAGTCCGGGACAGGGAATGATCGGGGAGCTGTTTTTT	CASPGQGMIGELFF
TRBV6-5	.	TRBJ2-5	.	13	TGTGCCAGCAGTTACGGGCGCTCCAAGACCCAGTACTTC	CASSYGRSKTQYF
TRBV2	.	TRBJ1-4	.	14	TGTGCCAGCAGCCGGAGATCCGTTGACGAAAAACTGTTTTTT	CASSRRSVDEKLFF
TRBV30	.	TRBJ1-4	.	16	TGTGCCTGGACGGTGGTGCCGCTTGCAACTAATGAAAAACTGTTTTTT	CAWTVVPLATNEKLFF
TRBV7-9	.	TRBJ1-1	.	13	TGTGCCAGCAGCTGGGACGGTAACACTGAAGCTTTCTTT	CASSWDGNTEAFF
TRBV7-2	.	TRBJ1-5	.	14	TGTGCCAGCAGCTTCTCAGGGCTCAATCAGCCCCAGCATTTT	CASSFSGLNQPQHF
TRBV9	.	TRBJ2-3	.	15	TGTGCCAGCAGCGTATCTCAGGTACCCACAGATACGCAGTATTTT	CASSVSQVPTDTQYF
TRBV28	.	TRBJ1-4	.	14	TGTGCCAGCAGTGGCGGGGACGGTATTATGAAACTGTTTTTT	CASSGGDGIMKLFF
TRBV14	.	TRBJ1-4	.	13	TGTGCCAGCAGCCCCCGGCGGGTAGGAAAACTGTTTTTT	CASSPRRVGKLFF
TRBV27	.	TRBJ2-7	TRBD2	15	TGTGCCAGCAGTCGGACTAGCGGGAGGGAGGGGGAGCAGTACTTC	CASSRTSGREGEQYF
TRBV2	.	TRBJ2-2	.	13	TGTGCCAGTCTATCAGGGAACACCGGGGAGCTGTTTTTT	CASLSGNTGELFF
TRBV28	.	TRBJ1-2	.	14	TGTGCCAGCAGCCCTCCTGGGGGGTGGGCGGGCTACACCTTC	CASSPPGGWAGYTF
TRBV19	.	TRBJ2-7	TRBD1	15	TGTGCCAGTAGTCCCCCCGGGACAGGGGCCTACGAGCAGTACTTC	CASSPPGTGAYEQYF